Detailed here is one TCR beta chain. Original methodology: Amplifying reference gene primers gave estimates of nucleated cell counts. Libraries were prepared by immunoSEQ multiplex PCR; TCRdb keeps only in-frame clonotypes and omits some of them. The V and J calls and clone size were taken over from that table, and D and trimming were inferred from the DNA. The sample has more than 65,000 clones, almost 85% seen once; the top ten hold around 6.9%. This CDR3 region has 14 residues. V was trimmed by 2 bases and J by 2 bases, leaving 9 bases between them. Germline V CDR1 and CDR2: MRHNA, SNTAGT. These data belong to a study of blood T cell repertoires in COVID-19. About the study: Collection of acute and convalescent COVID-19 samples took place in the United States, Italy and Spain.

The chain combines TRBV6-4 with TRBJ1-2, with D possibly matching TRBD1 (5 bases). The receptor's source is a human donor in a cohort sampled during active COVID-19. The sequenced material came from peripheral blood. CDR3 DNA: TGTGCCAGCAGTGACACTTCAGGGAACTATGGCTACACCTTC. This gives the protein CASSDTSGNYGYTF.